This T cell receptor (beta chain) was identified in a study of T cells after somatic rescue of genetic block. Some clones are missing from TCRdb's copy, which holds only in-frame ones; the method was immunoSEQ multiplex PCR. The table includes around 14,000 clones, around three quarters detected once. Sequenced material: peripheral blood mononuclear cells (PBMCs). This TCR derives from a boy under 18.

The CDR3 protein is CASSLRRTSSGANVLTF. The CDR3 DNA reads TGTGCCAGCAGTTTACGACGAACCAGCTCTGGGGCCAACGTCCTGACTTTC. The rearrangement joins TRBV27 to TRBJ2-6; D gene uncertain. Germline V gives CDR1 MNHEY, CDR2 SMNVEV (reference sequence). This CDR3 is 17 amino acids long. V lost 2 bases and J lost 0, with 11 bases in between.